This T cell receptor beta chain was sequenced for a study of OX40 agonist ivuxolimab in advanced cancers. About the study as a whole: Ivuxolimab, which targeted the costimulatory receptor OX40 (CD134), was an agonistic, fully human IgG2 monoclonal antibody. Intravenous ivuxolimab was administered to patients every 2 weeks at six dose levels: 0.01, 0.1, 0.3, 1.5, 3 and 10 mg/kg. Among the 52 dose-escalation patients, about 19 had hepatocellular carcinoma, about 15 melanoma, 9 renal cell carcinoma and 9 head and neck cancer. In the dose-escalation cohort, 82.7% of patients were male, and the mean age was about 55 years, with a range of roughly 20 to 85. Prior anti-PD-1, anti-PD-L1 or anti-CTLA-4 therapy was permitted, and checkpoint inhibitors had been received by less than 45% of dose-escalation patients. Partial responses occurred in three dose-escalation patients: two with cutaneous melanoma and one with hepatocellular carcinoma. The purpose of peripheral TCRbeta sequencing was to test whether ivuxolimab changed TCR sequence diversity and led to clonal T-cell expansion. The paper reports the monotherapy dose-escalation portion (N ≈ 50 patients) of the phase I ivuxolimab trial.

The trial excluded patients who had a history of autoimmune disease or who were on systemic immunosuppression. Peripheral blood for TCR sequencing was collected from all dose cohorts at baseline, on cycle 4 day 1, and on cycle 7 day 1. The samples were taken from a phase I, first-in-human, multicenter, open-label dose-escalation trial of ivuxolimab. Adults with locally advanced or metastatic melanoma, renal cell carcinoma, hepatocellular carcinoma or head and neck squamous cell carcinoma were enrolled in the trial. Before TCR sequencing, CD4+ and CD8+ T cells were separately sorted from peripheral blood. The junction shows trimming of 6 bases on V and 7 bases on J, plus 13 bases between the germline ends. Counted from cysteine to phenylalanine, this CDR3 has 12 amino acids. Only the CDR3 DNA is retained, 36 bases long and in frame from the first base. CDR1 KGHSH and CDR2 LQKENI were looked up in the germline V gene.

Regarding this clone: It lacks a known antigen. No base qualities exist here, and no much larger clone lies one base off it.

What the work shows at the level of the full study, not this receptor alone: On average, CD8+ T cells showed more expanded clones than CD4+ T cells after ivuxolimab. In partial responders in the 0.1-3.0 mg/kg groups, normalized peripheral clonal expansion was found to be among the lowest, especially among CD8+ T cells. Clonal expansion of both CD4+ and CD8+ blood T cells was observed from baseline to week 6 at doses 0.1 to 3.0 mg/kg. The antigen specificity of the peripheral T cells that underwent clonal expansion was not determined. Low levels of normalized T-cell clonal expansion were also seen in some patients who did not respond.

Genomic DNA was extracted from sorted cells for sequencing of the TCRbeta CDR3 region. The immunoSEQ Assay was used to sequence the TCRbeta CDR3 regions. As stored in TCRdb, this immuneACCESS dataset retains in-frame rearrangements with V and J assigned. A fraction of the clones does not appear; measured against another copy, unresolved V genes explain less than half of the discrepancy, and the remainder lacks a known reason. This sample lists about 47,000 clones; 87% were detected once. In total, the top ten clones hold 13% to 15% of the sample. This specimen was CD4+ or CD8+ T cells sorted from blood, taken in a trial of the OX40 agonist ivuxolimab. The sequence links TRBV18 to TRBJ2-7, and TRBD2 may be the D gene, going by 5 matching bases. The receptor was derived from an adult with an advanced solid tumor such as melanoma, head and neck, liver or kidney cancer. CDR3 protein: CASSLTTGEQYF. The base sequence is TGTGCCAGCTCCCTAACGACGGGAGAGCAGTACTTC.